This T cell receptor (beta chain) was identified during a study of blood T cell repertoires in COVID-19. Here immunoSEQ multiplex PCR was the method, and the copy in TCRdb shows in-frame clones only, minus some. The sample records fewer than 350,000 clones, approximately 90% being singletons. Trimming stripped 11 bases from V and 0 bases from J, with 18 bases between. The CDR3 is made up of 15 amino acids. CDR1 is LNHDA and CDR2 is SQIVND in the germline V gene (reference sequence). The V call is TRBV19, the J call TRBJ2-3; TRBD2 is a possible D gene (6 bases). The sequence derives from a man younger than 45 with COVID-19, enrolled during active disease. The source material was peripheral blood. Here the CDR3 reads CASLRTSSSTDTQYF. The CDR3 coding sequence is TGTGCCTCCCTTAGAACTAGCAGTAGCACAGATACGCAGTATTTT. The complete variable domain, with remaining parts taken from reference TRBV19 and TRBJ2-3, reads DGGITQSPKYLFRKEGQNVTLSCEQNLNHDAMYWYRQDPGQGLRLIYYSQIVNDFQKGDIAEGYSVSREKKESFPLTVTSAQKNPTAFYLCASLRTSSSTDTQYFGPGTRLTVL.